A selection of T cell receptor beta chains follows, all from one sample in a study of Ad26.COV2.S vaccination and SARS-CoV-2 variants. Profiled with immunoSEQ multiplex PCR; TCRdb holds only in-frame clones, not every one. The sample records approximately 360,000 clones, around four fifths being singletons. Sequencing was performed on peripheral blood, taken in a trial of Ad26.COV2.S vaccine versus placebo. The receptors were sampled from a person aged 18-60 years who received the Ad26.COV2.S COVID-19 vaccine or a placebo. The CDR3 runs from the conserved cysteine through the conserved F or W. D genes are given only for firm matches. Clone size appears in some rows only: once, few, many, or a class for an expanded clone.

j_call,clone_size,d_call,v_call,cdr3_aa,cdr3_nt
TRBJ2-3,.,TRBD1,TRBV6-5,CAGGTGGLGDTQYF,TGTGCCGGAGGGACAGGGGGTCTCGGAGATACGCAGTATTTT
TRBJ2-6,.,.,TRBV19,CASSIRAASGANVLTF,TGTGCCAGTAGTATCCGGGCAGCCTCTGGGGCCAACGTCCTGACTTTC
TRBJ2-2,.,.,TRBV19,CASSIEGYTGELFF,TGTGCCAGTAGTATCGAAGGGTACACCGGGGAGCTGTTTTTT
TRBJ2-5,.,TRBD1,TRBV7-9,CASSLGTGWGETQYF,TGTGCCAGCAGCTTAGGGACAGGTTGGGGGGAGACCCAGTACTTC
TRBJ1-2,.,TRBD1,TRBV29-1,CSVLGTASRNYGYTF,TGCAGCGTTTTAGGGACAGCTTCGCGTAACTATGGCTACACCTTC
TRBJ1-1,.,.,TRBV2,CASSDQGRDTEAFF,TGTGCCAGCAGTGATCAGGGGAGGGACACTGAAGCTTTCTTT
TRBJ2-5,once,.,TRBV11-2,CASESMKETQYF,TGTGCCAGCGAGTCTATGAAGGAGACCCAGTACTTC
TRBJ1-4,.,.,TRBV9,CASSFGTDATNEKLFF,TGTGCCAGCAGCTTTGGGACGGATGCAACTAATGAAAAACTGTTTTTT
TRBJ2-5,.,.,TRBV14,CASSQKTGTGTLKTQYF,TGTGCCAGCAGCCAAAAAACAGGAACAGGGACGTTGAAGACCCAGTACTTC
TRBJ2-1,.,.,TRBV14,CASSQEPKGSTSYNEQFF,TGTGCCAGCAGCCAAGAGCCTAAGGGGTCAACTTCCTACAATGAGCAGTTCTTC